This T cell receptor (beta chain) came from a study of beta chain features in type 1 diabetes. Trimming removed 6 bases from V and 4 bases from J; junction bases left unmatched: 7. The CDR3 loop spans 15 amino acids. Germline values: CDR1 SGHTA, CDR2 FQGNSA. As regards this clone: Antigen unknown.

Overall study results and limits: HLA effects on TCRB rearrangement stayed unresolved here. In type 1 diabetes patients, VDJ junctions had fewer insertions; deletions at these junctions were more frequent.

Every isolated RNA sample was fully reverse transcribed, so sequencing captured expressed TCRB transcripts. Clones were sequenced by immunoSEQ multiplex PCR, and TCRdb holds only the in-frame ones, with some missing. The data contain roughly 300,000 clones, roughly 15% of them seen just once; the ten biggest clones take up over 5%. On average, the one heparinised blood draw given by each donor was approximately 0.12 L. The chain has TRBV7-2 and TRBJ2-3; 10 nucleotides line up with TRBD2. The material sequenced was central memory CD4+ T cells from blood. The sequence was collected from a man aged 30 to 45 in good health. The chain's CDR3 is CASSPRTSGSDTQYF. The CDR3 region has the DNA TGTGCCAGCAGTCCCAGGACTAGCGGCTCAGATACGCAGTATTTT.